Listed here are 26 T cell receptor beta chains from one sample, sequenced in a study of T cell responses to AZD1222 COVID-19 vaccine. Repertoires were generated with immunoSEQ multiplex PCR, while TCRdb's copy carries only in-frame clones and drops some. The sample has some 130,000 clones, around nine tenths seen once. Sequenced material: peripheral blood, taken on day 0 of AZD1222 vaccination. The source is an adult in good health.

The chain has TRBV10-3 and TRBJ2-2; D call uncertain. This CDR3 spans 14 amino acids. Germline CDR1 ENHRY, CDR2 SYGVKD. V lost 5 bases and J lost 1, with 8 bases in between. The CDR3 spells CAISRTENTGELFF. The CDR3 DNA sequence: TGTGCCATCAGTCGGACGGAGAACACCGGGGAGCTGTTTTTT.

V gene TRBV4-3 combines with J gene TRBJ2-1; TRBD2 matches at 14 bases. The CDR3 totals 16 residues. Per the germline V gene, CDR1 is LGHNA and CDR2 is YSLEER. V lost 4 bases to trimming and J lost 6 bases; unmatched junction nucleotides: 5. This CDR3 is CASSRRLAGGVNEQFF. In DNA, the CDR3 is TGCGCCAGCAGCCGCCGACTAGCGGGGGGGGTCAATGAGCAGTTCTTC.

This clone was found a few times. The rearrangement joins TRBV4-1 to TRBJ1-5; a weak D match, TRBD1 (6 bases). The CDR3 is 14 residues long. V lost 6 bases and J lost 7, with 16 bases in between. The germline V gene has CDR1 MGHRA and CDR2 YSYEKL. The CDR3 loop reads CASSGGGQGQPQHF. Written as DNA, the CDR3 is TGCGCCAGCAGTGGGGGCGGGCAGGGGCAGCCCCAGCATTTT.

The chain recombines TRBV28 with TRBJ2-4; D is unclear. Per germline, CDR1 MDHEN and CDR2 SYDVKM. The CDR3 contains 12 residues. The germline V and J ends were trimmed by 2 bases and 2 bases, with 1 base remaining between them. CDR3: CASSLPKNIQYF. CDR3 bases: TGTGCCAGCAGTTTACCCAAAAACATTCAGTACTTC. Full variable domain (outside the CDR3, taken from reference TRBV28 and TRBJ2-4): DVKVTQSSRYLVKRTGEKVFLECVQDMDHENMFWYRQDPGLGLRLIYFSYDVKMKEKGDIPEGYSVSREKKERFSLILESASTNQTSMYLCASSLPKNIQYFGAGTRLSVL.

This chain uses TRBV6-2 or TRBV6-3 with TRBJ2-7; D call uncertain. This CDR3 is built from 13 residues. V dropped 4 bases and J dropped 5 bases, with 12 bases sitting between them. Germline V CDR1 and CDR2: MNHEY, SVGEGT. CDR3 protein: CASSSLLGDEQYF. The CDR3 DNA is TGTGCCAGCAGTTCCCTCCTTGGTGACGAGCAGTACTTC.

The genes are TRBV28 and TRBJ2-7; D remains unclear. Trimming stripped 3 bases from V and 6 bases from J, with 9 bases between. This CDR3 spans 12 amino acids. Germline CDR1 reads MDHEN; CDR2 reads SYDVKM. The CDR3 loop reads CASSLAPREQYF. DNA for the CDR3: TGTGCCAGCAGTTTGGCCCCACGCGAGCAGTACTTC.

The chain employs TRBV3-1 (or the pseudogene TRBV3-2) and TRBJ1-2, with TRBD1 matching 7 bases. V lost 3 bases, J lost 2 bases, and 6 bases stayed unmatched. This CDR3 is built from 15 residues. CDR1 is LGHDT, CDR2 YNNKEL, per germline (reference sequence). CDR3 DNA sequence: TGTGCCAGCAGCCACCAGGGACAGCCAAACTATGGCTACACCTTC. It translates to CASSHQGQPNYGYTF.

The DNA for the CDR3 is TGTGCCATCAGTGAGTCGGGTAGCTTGGAGACCCAGTACTTC. It specifies CAISESGSLETQYF. The chain joins TRBV10-3 to TRBJ2-5; D unresolved. Deletions cut 0 bases from V and 5 bases from J, with 10 bases between. The CDR3 spans 14 residues. The germline V gene has CDR1 ENHRY and CDR2 SYGVKD.

The chain is built from TRBV28 and TRBJ1-1, with unresolved D. V dropped 6 bases and J dropped 3 bases, with 17 bases sitting between them. The germline CDR1 and CDR2 sequences are MDHEN and SYDVKM. The CDR3 length is 15 residues. DNA of the CDR3: TGTGCCAGCAGCCGAAGCGGGCCGGGAGACACTGAAGCTTTCTTT. Its translation is CASSRSGPGDTEAFF. The variable domain in full, with the rest retrieved from reference TRBV28 and TRBJ1-1, is DVKVTQSSRYLVKRTGEKVFLECVQDMDHENMFWYRQDPGLGLRLIYFSYDVKMKEKGDIPEGYSVSREKKERFSLILESASTNQTSMYLCASSRSGPGDTEAFFGQGTRLTVV.

CDR3 coding DNA: TGTGCCAGCAGTTACCCACGCGTATCCGGGACCACTCGAGGGGGCAATCAGCCCCAGCATTTT. As protein: CASSYPRVSGTTRGGNQPQHF. The gene calls are TRBV6-2 or TRBV6-3 and TRBJ1-5; TRBD1 is a possible D gene (5 bases). The CDR3 runs 21 residues. The ends were cut back, 2 bases at V and 2 bases at J, with 28 bases in the middle. Germline assignment: CDR1 MNHEY and CDR2 SVGEGT.

The chain carries TRBV28 and TRBJ1-2, with a weak D call TRBD1 (6 bases). V was clipped by 9 bases and J by 7 bases, with 21 bases between them. The germline gives CDR1 MDHEN, CDR2 SYDVKM. The CDR3 sequence is 14 residues long. CDR3 region: CASSRQGRLGGYTF. The CDR3 region has the DNA TGTGCCAGTTCCCGGCAGGGGCGCTTAGGTGGCTACACCTTC.

The chain couples TRBV7-2 to TRBJ2-3; the D gene could be TRBD1 or TRBD2 (5 bases each). The CDR3 length is 16 residues. Trimming shortened V by 3 bases and J by 1 base, and 14 bases separated the two germline ends. CDR1 is SGHTA and CDR2 is FQGNSA in the germline V gene. The CDR3 loop is CASSLGPLGGTDTQYF. In DNA form, the CDR3 reads TGTGCCAGCAGCTTGGGCCCCTTGGGGGGCACAGATACGCAGTATTTT.

The genes are TRBV5-1 and TRBJ1-1; 9 bases fit TRBD1. From germline, CDR1 is SGHRS and CDR2 YFSETQ. CDR3 length: 17 amino acids. V was clipped by 0 bases and J by 11 bases; unmatched bases: 17. CDR3 nucleotides: TGCGCCAGCAGCTTGGGCGGTACTGGGACAGGGAACAATCGGGCTTTCTTT. This sequence encodes CASSLGGTGTGNNRAFF.

This chain uses TRBV4-1 with TRBJ2-5; the D is unclear. This CDR3 is built from 12 residues. Trimming removed 3 bases at V and 5 bases at J, with 7 bases between. The V gene's germline CDR1 is MGHRA and CDR2 YSYEKL. The CDR3 here is CASSQTGETQYF. CDR3 in DNA: TGCGCCAGCAGCCAGACCGGGGAGACCCAGTACTTC.

The chain uses TRBV10-2 and TRBJ2-1; the D is unclear. The V gene lost 4 bases and the J gene lost 7 bases, with 11 bases spanning the gap. Germline V lookup: CDR1 WSHSY, CDR2 SAAADI. The CDR3 covers 13 residues. CDR3 in amino acids: CASSVGGFNEQFF. The CDR3 DNA is TGCGCCAGCAGTGTCGGTGGCTTTAATGAGCAGTTCTTC.

The V and J genes are TRBV5-1 and TRBJ1-2; maybe TRBD1 (5 bases). Trimming stripped 4 bases from V and 4 bases from J, with 17 bases between. Germline values: CDR1 SGHRS, CDR2 YFSETQ. The CDR3 is 15 amino acids. The CDR3 loop is CASSLRRGHSYGYTF. CDR3 DNA: TGCGCCAGCAGCCTACGGAGAGGACACTCCTATGGCTACACCTTC.

The rearrangement joins TRBV6-6 to TRBJ2-1; D remains ambiguous. Germline V gene lookup returns CDR1 MNHNY and CDR2 SVGAGI (reference sequence). This CDR3 is built from 17 residues. The V end was cut by 5 bases, the J end by 0 bases, with 17 bases between. The CDR3 spells CASSPRTGRVSYNEQFF. The CDR3 nucleotides are TGTGCCAGCAGTCCTAGGACCGGCCGGGTCTCCTACAATGAGCAGTTCTTC.

The chain employs TRBV2 and TRBJ1-2; 7 bases match TRBD1. The V gene's germline CDR1 is SNHLY and CDR2 FYNNEI. CDR3 length equals 13 residues. Trimming removed 5 bases from V and 8 bases from J; junction bases left unmatched: 8. The CDR3, as DNA: TGTGCCAGCAGTCAACAGGGGAGTTGGGGCTACACCTTC. Translation: CASSQQGSWGYTF.

The chain has TRBV5-1 and TRBJ1-5, with D maybe TRBD1 (6 bases). Per the germline V gene, CDR1 is SGHRS and CDR2 is YFSETQ. The V end was cut by 9 bases, the J end by 9 bases, with 13 bases between. The CDR3 sequence is 11 residues long. CDR3 sequence: CANGQGRPQHF. The CDR3 nucleotides are TGCGCCAACGGCCAGGGGCGGCCCCAGCATTTT.

The chain employs TRBV6-1 and TRBJ2-3; no definite D call. CDR1 and CDR2 (germline): MNHNS, SASEGT. The V gene lost 1 base and the J gene lost 0 bases, with 11 bases spanning the gap. The CDR3 has 16 amino acids. The CDR3 DNA sequence: TGTGCCAGCAGTGAAGTCGGGTTCACTAGCACAGATACGCAGTATTTT. Translating gives CASSEVGFTSTDTQYF.

This clone has only a few counts. The chain combines TRBV7-2 with TRBJ2-7; no clear D. V shed 5 bases and J shed 4 bases, with 15 bases lying between them. The V gene's germline CDR1 is SGHTA and CDR2 FQGNSA. The CDR3 is made up of 14 amino acids. The CDR3 sequence is CASSPKRISYEQYF. In nucleotides, the CDR3 is TGTGCCAGCAGCCCAAAGCGAATCTCGTACGAGCAGTACTTC.

The chain has TRBV12-3 or TRBV12-4 and TRBJ2-3; either TRBD1 or TRBD2 may fit D (5 bases each). The CDR3 runs to 11 residues. Trimming shortened V by 6 bases and J by 14 bases, and 15 bases separated the two germline ends. As DNA, the CDR3 is TGTGCCAGCAGCCGGGACCCCCTCACGTATTTT. Its translation is CASSRDPLTYF.

Notes on this clone: Because the CDR3's place on the DNA is in doubt, the DNA is left out and the CDR3 is given as listed by TCRdb. CDR3 sequence: CASSVGVGNNGPPYF. V usage is TRBV9 and J usage is TRBJ2-5. The CDR3 contains 15 residues when both ends are counted. Germline V CDR1 and CDR2: SGDLS, YYNGEE.

The chain combines TRBV24-1 with TRBJ1-1; D might be TRBD1 (5 bases). CDR3 length equals 15 residues. Deletions cut 8 bases from V and 7 bases from J, with 22 bases between. The germline CDR1 and CDR2 sequences are KGHDR and SFDVKD. In DNA, the CDR3 is TGTGCCACCAAAGGTAGTGCAGACAGAGGGGTTGAAGCTTTCTTT. It specifies CATKGSADRGVEAFF.

The chain combines TRBV13 with TRBJ2-7, with D possibly called TRBD1 or TRBD2 (6 bases each). This CDR3 region has 15 residues. The V gene's germline CDR1 is PRHDT and CDR2 FYEKMQ (reference sequence). The V end was cut by 1 base, the J end by 3 bases, with 13 bases between. The DNA of the CDR3 is TGTGCCAGCAGCTTAGTAGCCGGGGGCAACTACGAGCAGTACTTC. It translates to CASSLVAGGNYEQYF. Using reference TRBV13 and TRBJ2-7 for the parts outside the CDR3, the full variable domain is AAGVIQSPRHLIKEKRETATLKCYPIPRHDTVYWYQQGPGQDPQFLISFYEKMQSDKGSIPDRFSAQQFSDYHSELNMSSLELGDSALYFCASSLVAGGNYEQYFGPGTRLTVT.

CDR3 loop: CASSLSSAPTGGWGEQYF. CDR3 nucleotides: TGTGCCAGCAGTTTATCCTCTGCCCCGACAGGGGGATGGGGCGAGCAGTACTTC. J is TRBJ2-7 and V is TRBV27, with TRBD1 matching 9 bases. The germline gives CDR1 MNHEY, CDR2 SMNVEV (reference sequence). V lost 0 bases to trimming and J lost 6 bases; unmatched junction nucleotides: 15. The CDR3 extends over 18 amino acids.